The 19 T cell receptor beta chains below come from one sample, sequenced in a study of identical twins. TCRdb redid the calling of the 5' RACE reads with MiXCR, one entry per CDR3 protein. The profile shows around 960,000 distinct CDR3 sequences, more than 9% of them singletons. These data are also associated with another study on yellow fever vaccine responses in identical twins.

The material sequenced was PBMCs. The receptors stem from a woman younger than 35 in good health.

The CDR3 region has the DNA TGCGCCAGCAGCCAAGTTACTAGCGGCCACCAAGAGACCCAGTACTTC. It codes for CASSQVTSGHQETQYF. V usage is TRBV4-1 and J usage is TRBJ2-5; 8 bases map to TRBD2. This CDR3 spans 16 amino acids. V was pared by 1 base and J by 0 bases, with 4 bases of the junction left unmatched. Germline loops: CDR1 MGHRA, CDR2 YSYEKL.

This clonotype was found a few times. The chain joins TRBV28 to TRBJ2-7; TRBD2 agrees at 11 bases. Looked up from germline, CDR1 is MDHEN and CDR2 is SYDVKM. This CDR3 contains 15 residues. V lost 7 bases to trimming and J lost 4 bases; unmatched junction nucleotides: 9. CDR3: CASTRTSGRVYEQYF. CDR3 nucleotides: TGTGCCAGCACTCGAACTAGCGGGAGAGTGTACGAGCAGTACTTC.

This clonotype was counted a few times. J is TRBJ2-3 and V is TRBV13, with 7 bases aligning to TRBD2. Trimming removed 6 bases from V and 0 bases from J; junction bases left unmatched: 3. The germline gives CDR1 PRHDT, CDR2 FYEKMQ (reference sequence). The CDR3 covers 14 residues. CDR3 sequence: CASRGRGSTDTQYF. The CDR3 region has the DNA TGTGCCAGCAGGGGGCGGGGGAGCACAGATACGCAGTATTTT.

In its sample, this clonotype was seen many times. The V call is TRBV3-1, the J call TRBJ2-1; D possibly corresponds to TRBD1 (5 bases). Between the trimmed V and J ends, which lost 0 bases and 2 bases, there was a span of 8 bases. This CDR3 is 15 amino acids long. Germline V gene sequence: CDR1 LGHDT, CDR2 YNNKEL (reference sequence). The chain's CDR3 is CASSQEGETYNEQFF. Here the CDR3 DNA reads TGTGCCAGCAGCCAAGAAGGGGAAACCTACAATGAGCAGTTCTTC.

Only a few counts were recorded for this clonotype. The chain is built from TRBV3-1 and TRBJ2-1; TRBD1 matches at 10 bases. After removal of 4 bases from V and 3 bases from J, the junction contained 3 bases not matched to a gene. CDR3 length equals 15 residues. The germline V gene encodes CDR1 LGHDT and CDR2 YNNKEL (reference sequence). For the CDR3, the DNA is TGTGCCAGCAGCCGGGACAGGGGATTCTACAATGAGCAGTTCTTC. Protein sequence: CASSRDRGFYNEQFF.

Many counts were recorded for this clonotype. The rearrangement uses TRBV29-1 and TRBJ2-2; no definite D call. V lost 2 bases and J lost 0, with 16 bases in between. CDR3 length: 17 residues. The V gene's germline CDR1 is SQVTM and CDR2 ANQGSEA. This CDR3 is CSVEISRKVSNTGELFF. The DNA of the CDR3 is TGCAGCGTTGAAATATCGCGCAAAGTTTCGAACACCGGGGAGCTGTTTTTT.

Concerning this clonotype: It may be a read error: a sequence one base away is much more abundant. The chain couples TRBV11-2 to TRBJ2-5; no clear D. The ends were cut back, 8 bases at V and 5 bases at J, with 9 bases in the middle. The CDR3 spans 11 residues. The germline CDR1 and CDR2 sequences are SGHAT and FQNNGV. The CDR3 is CASGAAETQYF. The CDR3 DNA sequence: TGTGCCAGCGGCGCAGCCGAGACCCAGTACTTC. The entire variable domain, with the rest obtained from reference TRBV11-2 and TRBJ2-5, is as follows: EAGVAQSPRYKIIEKRQSVAFWCNPISGHATLYWYQQILGQGPKLLIQFQNNGVVDDSQLPKDRFSAERLKGVDSTLKIQPAKLEDSAVYLCASGAAETQYFGPGTRLLVL.

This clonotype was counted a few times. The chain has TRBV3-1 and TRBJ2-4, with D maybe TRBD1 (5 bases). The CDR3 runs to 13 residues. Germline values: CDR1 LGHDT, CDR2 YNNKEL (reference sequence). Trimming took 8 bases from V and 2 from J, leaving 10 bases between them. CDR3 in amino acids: CASGAPPKNIQYF. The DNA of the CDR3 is TGTGCCAGCGGGGCCCCGCCCAAAAACATTCAGTACTTC.

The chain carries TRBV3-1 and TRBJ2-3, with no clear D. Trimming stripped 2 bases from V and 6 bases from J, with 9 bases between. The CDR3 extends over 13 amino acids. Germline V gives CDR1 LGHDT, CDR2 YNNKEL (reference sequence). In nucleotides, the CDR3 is TGTGCCAGCAGCCAACTCCGTGGGGATACGCAGTATTTT. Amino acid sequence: CASSQLRGDTQYF.

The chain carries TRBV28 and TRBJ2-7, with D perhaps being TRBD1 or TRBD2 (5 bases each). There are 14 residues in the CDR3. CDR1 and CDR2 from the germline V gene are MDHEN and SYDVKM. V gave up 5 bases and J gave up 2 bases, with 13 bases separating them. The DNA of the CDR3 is TGTGCCAGCAGTGCCGGGACGGTTACCTACGAGCAGTACTTC. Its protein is CASSAGTVTYEQYF. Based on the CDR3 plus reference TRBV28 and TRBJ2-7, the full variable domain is DVKVTQSSRYLVKRTGEKVFLECVQDMDHENMFWYRQDPGLGLRLIYFSYDVKMKEKGDIPEGYSVSREKKERFSLILESASTNQTSMYLCASSAGTVTYEQYFGPGTRLTVT.

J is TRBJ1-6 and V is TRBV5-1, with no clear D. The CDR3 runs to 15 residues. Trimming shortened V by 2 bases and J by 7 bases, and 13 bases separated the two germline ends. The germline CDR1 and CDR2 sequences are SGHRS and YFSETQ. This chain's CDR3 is CASSFTAGGNSPLHF. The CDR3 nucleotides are TGCGCCAGCAGCTTCACTGCAGGAGGAAATTCACCCCTCCACTTT.

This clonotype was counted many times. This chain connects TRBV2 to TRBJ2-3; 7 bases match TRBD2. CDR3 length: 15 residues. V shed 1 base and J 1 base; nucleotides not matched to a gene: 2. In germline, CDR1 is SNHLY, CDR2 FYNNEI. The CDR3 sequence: CASSEELAGTDTQYF. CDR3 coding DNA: TGTGCCAGCAGTGAAGAGCTAGCGGGCACAGATACGCAGTATTTT.

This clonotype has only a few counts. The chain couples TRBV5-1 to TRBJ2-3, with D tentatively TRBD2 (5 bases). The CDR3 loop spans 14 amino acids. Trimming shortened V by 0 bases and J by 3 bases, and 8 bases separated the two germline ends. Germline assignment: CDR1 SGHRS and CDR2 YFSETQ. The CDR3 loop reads CASSLGEQTDTQYF. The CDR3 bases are TGCGCCAGCAGCTTGGGGGAGCAGACAGATACGCAGTATTTT.

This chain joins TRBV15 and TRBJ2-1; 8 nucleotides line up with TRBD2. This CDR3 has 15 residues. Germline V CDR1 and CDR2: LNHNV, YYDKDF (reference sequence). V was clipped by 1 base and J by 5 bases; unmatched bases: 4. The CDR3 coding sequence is TGTGCCACCAGCAGAGTTCGTAGCGGGGACAATGAGCAGTTCTTC. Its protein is CATSRVRSGDNEQFF.

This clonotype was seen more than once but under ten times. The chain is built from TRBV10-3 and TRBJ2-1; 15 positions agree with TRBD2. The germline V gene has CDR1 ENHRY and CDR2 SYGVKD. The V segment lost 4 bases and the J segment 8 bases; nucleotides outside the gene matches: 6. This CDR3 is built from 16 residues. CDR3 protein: CAISATGLAGGDEQFF. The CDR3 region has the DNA TGTGCCATCAGTGCAACCGGACTAGCGGGAGGGGATGAGCAGTTCTTC.

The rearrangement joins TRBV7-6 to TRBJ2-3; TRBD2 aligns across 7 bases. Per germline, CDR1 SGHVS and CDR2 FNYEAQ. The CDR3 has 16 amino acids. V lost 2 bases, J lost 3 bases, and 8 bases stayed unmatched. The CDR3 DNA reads TGTGCCAGCAGCTTACGGTCCGGGAGGACGACAGATACGCAGTATTTT. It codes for CASSLRSGRTTDTQYF.

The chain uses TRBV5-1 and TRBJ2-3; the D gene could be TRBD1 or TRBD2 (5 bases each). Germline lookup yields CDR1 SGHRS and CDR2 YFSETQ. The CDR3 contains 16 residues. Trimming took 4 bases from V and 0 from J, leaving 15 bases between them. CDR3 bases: TGCGCCAGCAGCGTGTCCGGGACCAGAAGCACAGATACGCAGTATTTT. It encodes CASSVSGTRSTDTQYF.

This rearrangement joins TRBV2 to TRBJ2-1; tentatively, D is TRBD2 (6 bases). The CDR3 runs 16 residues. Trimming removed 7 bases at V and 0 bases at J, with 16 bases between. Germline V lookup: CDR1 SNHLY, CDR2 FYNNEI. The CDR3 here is CASTRTNVYSYNEQFF. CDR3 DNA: TGTGCCAGCACCAGGACTAACGTATACTCCTACAATGAGCAGTTCTTC. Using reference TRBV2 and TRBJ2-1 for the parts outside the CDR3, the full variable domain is EPEVTQTPSHQVTQMGQEVILRCVPISNHLYFYWYRQILGQKVEFLVSFYNNEISEKSEIFDDQFSVERPDGSNFTLKIRSTKLEDSAMYFCASTRTNVYSYNEQFFGPGTRLTVL.

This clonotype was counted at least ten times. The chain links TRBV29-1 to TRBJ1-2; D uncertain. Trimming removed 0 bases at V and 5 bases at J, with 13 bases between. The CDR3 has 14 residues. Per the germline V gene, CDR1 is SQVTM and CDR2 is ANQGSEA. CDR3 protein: CSVEDPPGGYGYTF. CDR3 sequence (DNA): TGCAGCGTTGAAGATCCCCCCGGAGGTTATGGCTACACCTTC.